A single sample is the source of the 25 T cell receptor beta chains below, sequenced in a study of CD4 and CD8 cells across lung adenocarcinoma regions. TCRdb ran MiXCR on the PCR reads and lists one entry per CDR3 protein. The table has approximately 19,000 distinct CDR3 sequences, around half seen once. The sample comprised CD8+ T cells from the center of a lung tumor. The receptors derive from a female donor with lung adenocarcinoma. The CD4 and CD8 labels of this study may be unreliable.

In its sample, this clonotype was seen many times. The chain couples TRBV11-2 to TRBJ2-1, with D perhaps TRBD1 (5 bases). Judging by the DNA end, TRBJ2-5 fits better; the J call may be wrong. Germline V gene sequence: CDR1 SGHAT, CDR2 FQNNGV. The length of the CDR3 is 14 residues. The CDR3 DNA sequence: TGTGCCAGCAGCACTACAGGAGCTAAAGAGACCCAGTACTTC. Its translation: CASSTTGAKETQYF.

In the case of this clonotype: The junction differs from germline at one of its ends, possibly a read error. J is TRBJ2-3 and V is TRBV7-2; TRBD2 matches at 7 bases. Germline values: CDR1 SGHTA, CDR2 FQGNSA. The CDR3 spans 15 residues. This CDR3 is CASGRSGGSTDTQYF. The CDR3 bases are TGTGCCAGCGGCCGATCTGGCGGGAGCACAGATACGCAGTACTTT.

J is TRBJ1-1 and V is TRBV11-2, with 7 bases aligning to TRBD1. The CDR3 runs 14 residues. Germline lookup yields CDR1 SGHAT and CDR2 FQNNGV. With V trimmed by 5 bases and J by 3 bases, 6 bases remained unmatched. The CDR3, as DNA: TGTGCCAGCAGCGGTGACAGGGCCGACACTGAAGCTTTCTTT. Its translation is CASSGDRADTEAFF.

The CDR3 DNA reads as TGTGCCAGCAGTTACTCCGCGGGACTCCCGACAGATACGCAGTATTTT. Translation gives CASSYSAGLPTDTQYF. The gene calls are TRBV6-5 and TRBJ2-3; D possibly corresponds to TRBD2 (6 bases). CDR1 MNHEY and CDR2 SVGAGI come from the germline V gene. Trimming cost V 0 bases and J 3 bases, with 13 bases left between them. This CDR3 is built from 16 residues.

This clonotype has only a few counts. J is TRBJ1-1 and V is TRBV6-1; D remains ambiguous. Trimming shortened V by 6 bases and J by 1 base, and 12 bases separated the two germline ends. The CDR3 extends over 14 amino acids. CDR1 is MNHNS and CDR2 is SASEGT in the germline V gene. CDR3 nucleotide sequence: TGTGCCAGCAGCCCCAGCATTTGGAACACTGAAGCTTTCTTT. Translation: CASSPSIWNTEAFF.

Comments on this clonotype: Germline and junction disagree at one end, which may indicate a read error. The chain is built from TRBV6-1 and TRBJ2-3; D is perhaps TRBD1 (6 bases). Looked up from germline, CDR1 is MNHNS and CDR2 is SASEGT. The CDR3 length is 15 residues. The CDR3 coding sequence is TGTGCCAGGGGGTTAGGGGGTAGTGGATCAGATACGCAGTATTTC. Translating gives CARGLGGSGSDTQYF.

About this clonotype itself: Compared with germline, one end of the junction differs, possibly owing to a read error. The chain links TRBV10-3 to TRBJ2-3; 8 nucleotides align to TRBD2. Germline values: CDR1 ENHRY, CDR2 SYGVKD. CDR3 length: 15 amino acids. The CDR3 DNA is TGTGCCATCAGTGCGGGGCCGGGAGGGAAAGACATGCAGTATTTC. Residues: CAISAGPGGKDMQYF.

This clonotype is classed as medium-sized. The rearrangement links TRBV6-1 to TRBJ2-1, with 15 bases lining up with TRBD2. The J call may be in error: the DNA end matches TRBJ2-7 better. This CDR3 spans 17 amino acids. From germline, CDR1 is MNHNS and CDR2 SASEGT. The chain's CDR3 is CASRDPGLAGGSYEQYF. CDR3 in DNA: TGTGCCAGCAGGGACCCGGGACTAGCGGGGGGCTCCTACGAGCAGTACTTC.

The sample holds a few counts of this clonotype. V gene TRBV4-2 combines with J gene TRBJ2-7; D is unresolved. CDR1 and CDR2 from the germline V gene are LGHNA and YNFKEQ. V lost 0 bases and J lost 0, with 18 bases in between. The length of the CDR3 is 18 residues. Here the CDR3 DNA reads TGTGCCAGCAGCCAAGATCTTAGGGAAACCCAGAGCTCCTACGAGCAGTACTTC. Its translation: CASSQDLRETQSSYEQYF.

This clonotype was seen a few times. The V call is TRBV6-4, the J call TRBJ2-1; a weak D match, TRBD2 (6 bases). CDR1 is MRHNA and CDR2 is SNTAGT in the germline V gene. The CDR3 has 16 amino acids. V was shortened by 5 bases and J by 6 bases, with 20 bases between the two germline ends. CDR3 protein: CASSLTGLSDANEQFF. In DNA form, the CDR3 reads TGTGCCAGCAGTCTCACAGGACTATCTGACGCCAATGAGCAGTTCTTC.

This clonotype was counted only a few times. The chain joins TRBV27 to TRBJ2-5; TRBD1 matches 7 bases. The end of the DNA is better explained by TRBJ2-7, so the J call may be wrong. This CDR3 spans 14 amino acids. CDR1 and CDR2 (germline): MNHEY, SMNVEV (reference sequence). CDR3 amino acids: CASSLSTGAYEQYF. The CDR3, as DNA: TGTGCCAGCAGTTTATCCACAGGGGCCTACGAGCAGTACTTC.

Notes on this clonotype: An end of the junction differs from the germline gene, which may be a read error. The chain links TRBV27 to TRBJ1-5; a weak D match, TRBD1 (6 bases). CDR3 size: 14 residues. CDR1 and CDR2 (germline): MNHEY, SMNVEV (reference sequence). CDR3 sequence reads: CASSFRGPDPPLHF. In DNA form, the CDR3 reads TGTGCCAGCAGTTTCCGGGGGCCGGATCCGCCCCTGCACTTT.

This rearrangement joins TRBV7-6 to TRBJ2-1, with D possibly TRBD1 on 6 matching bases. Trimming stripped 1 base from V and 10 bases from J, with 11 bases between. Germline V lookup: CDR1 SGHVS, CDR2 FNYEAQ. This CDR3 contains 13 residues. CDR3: CASSLGPDREQFF. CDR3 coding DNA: TGTGCCAGCAGCTTAGGTCCCGACAGGGAGCAGTTCTTC.

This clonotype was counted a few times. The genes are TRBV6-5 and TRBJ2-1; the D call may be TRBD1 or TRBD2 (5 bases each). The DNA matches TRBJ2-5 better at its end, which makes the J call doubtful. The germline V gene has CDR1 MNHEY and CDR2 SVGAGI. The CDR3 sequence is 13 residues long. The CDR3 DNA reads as TGTGCCAGCAGTTACCGCTGGGACCAGACCCAGTACTTC. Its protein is CASSYRWDQTQYF.

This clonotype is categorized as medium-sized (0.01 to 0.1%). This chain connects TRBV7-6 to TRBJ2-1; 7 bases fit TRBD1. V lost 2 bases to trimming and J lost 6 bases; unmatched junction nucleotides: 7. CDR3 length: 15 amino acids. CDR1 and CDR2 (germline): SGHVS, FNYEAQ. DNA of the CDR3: TGTGCCAGCAGCTTAACAGGGGAAGGGGTCAATGAGCAGTTCTTC. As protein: CASSLTGEGVNEQFF. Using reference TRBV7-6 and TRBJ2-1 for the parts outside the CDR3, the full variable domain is GAGVSQSPRYKVTKRGQDVALRCDPISGHVSLYWYRQALGQGPEFLTYFNYEAQQDKSGLPNDRFSAERPEGSISTLTIQRTEQRDSAMYRCASSLTGEGVNEQFFGPGTRLTVL.

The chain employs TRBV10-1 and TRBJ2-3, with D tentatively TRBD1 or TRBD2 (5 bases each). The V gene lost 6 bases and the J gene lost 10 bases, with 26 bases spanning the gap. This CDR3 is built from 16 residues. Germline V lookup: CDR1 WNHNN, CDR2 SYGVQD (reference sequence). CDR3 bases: TGCGCCAGCAGGGACCTCCGGACTGGGGGTTCGGATGCGCAGTATTTT. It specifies CASRDLRTGGSDAQYF.

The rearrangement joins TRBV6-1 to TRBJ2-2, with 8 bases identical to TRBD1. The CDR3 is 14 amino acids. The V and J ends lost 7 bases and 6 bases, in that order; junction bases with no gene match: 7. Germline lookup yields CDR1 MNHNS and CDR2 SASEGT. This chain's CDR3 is CASKGQGGPGELFF. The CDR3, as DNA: TGTGCCAGCAAAGGACAGGGTGGGCCCGGGGAGCTGTTTTTT.

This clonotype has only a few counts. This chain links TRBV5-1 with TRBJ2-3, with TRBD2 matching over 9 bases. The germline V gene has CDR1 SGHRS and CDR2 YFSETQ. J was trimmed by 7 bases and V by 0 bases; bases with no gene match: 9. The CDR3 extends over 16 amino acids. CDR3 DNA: TGCGCCAGCAGCTTGGGCGGTAGCGGGAGATCTTATACGCAGTATTTT. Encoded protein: CASSLGGSGRSYTQYF.

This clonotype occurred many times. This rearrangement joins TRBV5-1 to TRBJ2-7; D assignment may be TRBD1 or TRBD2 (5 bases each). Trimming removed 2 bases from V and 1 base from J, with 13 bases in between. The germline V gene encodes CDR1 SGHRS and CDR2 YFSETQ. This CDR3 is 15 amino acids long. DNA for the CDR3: TGCGCCAGCAGCTTAAGGGGAGTGGGTTCCTACGAGCAGTACTTC. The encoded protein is CASSLRGVGSYEQYF.

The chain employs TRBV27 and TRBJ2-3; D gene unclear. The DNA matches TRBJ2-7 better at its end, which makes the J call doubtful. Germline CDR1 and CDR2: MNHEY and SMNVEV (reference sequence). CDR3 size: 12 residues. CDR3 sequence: CASSSLKDTQYF. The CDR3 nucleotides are TGTGCCAGCAGTTCCCTCAAAGATACACAGTACTTC.

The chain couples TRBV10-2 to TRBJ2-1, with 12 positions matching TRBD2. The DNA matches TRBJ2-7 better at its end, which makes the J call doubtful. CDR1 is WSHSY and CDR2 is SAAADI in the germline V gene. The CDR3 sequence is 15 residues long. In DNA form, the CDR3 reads TGCGCCAGCTACCCTAGCGGGAGGGTATCCTACGAGCAGTACTTC. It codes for CASYPSGRVSYEQYF.

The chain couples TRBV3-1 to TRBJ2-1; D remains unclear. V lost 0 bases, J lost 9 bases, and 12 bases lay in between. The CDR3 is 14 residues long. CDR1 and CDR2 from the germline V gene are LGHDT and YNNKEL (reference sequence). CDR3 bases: TGTGCCAGCAGCCAAGAATCTGGGTGGGGTGAGCAGTTCTTC. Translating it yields CASSQESGWGEQFF.

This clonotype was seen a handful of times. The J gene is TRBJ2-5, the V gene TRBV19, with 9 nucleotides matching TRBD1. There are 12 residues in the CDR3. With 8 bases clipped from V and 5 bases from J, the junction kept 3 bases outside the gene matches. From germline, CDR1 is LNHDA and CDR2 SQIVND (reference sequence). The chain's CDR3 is CASGDRAETQYF. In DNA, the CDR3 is TGTGCCAGTGGGGACAGGGCTGAGACCCAGTACTTC.

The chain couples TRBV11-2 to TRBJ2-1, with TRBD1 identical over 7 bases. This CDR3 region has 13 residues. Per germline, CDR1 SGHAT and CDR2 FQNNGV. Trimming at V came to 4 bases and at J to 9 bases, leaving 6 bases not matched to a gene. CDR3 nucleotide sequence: TGTGCCAGCAGCTCCGACAGGGCAACTGAGCAGTTCTTC. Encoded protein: CASSSDRATEQFF.

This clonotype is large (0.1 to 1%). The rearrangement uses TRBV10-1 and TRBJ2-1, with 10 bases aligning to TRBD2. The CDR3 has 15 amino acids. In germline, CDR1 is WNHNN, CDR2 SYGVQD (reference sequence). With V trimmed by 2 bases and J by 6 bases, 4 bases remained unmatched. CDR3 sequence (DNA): TGCGCCAGCAGTGAGGGTACTAGCGGGGTCAATGAGCAGTTCTTC. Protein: CASSEGTSGVNEQFF.